This T cell receptor beta chain derives from a study of T cell responses to AZD1222 COVID-19 vaccine. In the study overall: Analyses pooled second doses at about 4 or about 12 weeks. General study results and limits: The donor group comprised mostly white British people and more females; the analysis possibly underestimated clonal diversity. Sampled repertoires all dated from after the peak T cell response. Spike-specific TCR breadth and depth rose after two AZD1222 doses.

Details on this clone: Antigen: not known.

The repertoire was sequenced with immunoSEQ multiplex PCR; TCRdb's copy has only in-frame clones and lacks some. The data show roughly 180,000 clones, with around 87% seen just once and roughly 2.5% held by the top ten. Trimming cost V 1 base and J 0 bases, with 4 bases left between them. The CDR3 sequence is 13 residues long. Germline CDR1 and CDR2: GTSNPN and SVGIG (reference sequence). The TCR was taken from an adult in good health. Sequencing used peripheral blood, obtained on day 0 of AZD1222 vaccination. V and J are TRBV30 and TRBJ1-5; no clear D gene. CDR3 coding DNA: TGTGCCTGGAGTGCGCGTAGCAATCAGCCCCAGCATTTT. Translation: CAWSARSNQPQHF.